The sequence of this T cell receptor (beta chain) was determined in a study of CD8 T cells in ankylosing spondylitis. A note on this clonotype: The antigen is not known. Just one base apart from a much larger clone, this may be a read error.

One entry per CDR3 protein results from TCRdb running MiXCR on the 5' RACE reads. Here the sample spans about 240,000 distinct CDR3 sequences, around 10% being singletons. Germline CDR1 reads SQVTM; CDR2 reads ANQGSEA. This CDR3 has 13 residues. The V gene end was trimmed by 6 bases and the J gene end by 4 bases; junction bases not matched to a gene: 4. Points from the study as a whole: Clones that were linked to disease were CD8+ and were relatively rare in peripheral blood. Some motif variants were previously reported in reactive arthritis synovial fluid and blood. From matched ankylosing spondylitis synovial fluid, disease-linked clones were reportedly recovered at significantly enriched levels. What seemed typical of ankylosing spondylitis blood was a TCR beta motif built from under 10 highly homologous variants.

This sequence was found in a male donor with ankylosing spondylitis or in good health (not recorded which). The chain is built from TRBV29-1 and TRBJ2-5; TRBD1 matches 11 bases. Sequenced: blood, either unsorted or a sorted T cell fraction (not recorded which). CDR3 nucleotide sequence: TGCAGCGTAAGGACAGGGGGCACAGAGACCCAGTACTTC. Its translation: CSVRTGGTETQYF.